The text below deals with one T cell receptor beta chain. The antigen this receptor binds is unknown. No clone much larger than this one lies a single base away; base qualities are absent. TCRbeta CDR3 regions were amplified from genomic DNA using the immunoSEQ Assay, a bias-controlled multiplex PCR. As for the authors' bioinformatics: The number of nucleated cells in each sample was estimated by amplification of reference gene primers within the assay. Sequence reads were collapsed and filtered to measure the absolute abundance of every unique TCRbeta CDR3 rearrangement. For each sample, productive Simpson clonality was calculated by taking the square root of Simpson's diversity index across productive rearrangements. TCRdb retrieved this table from immuneACCESS and kept in-frame rearrangements only. Not all clones are present; in checked studies, unresolved V genes account for under half, and no reason is known for the remainder. The DNA was the basis for D and trimming; V, J and clone size are from that table. In this sample the table shows 50,000 to 75,000 clones, roughly 92% of which occur a single time. The ten largest account for 4.6% of the sample.

This record comes from a study of blood T cell repertoires in COVID-19 (TCRdb year 2020). For the wider study: Collaborator samples came from the United States, Italy and Spain and covered acute and convalescent phases of COVID-19. The prospective study material was composed of cDNA or gDNA derived from T cells, B-cell-depleted T cells, or PBMCs. Deeply sampled blood TCRbeta repertoires from subjects exposed to, actively infected with, or recovered from COVID-19 were included in the dataset. A freely available public database, intended as a resource for researchers studying the immune response to SARS-CoV-2, is where the repertoires were released. Samples were obtained from the ongoing ImmuneRACE study (first 160 participants) and from 1,254 subjects provided by 6 global collaborators. A de-identified subject ID, COVID-19 status, age in years and sex were almost always included in the sample metadata. Where HLA class I and class II types were available, the types were taken from metadata supplied by the sample provider, not from assay-based typing.

The CDR3 covers 18 residues, taking in both the cysteine and the phenylalanine. The kept DNA is CDR3 alone, 54 bases in frame from the first base. As encoded in the germline V gene, CDR1 is LGHNA while CDR2 is YNFKEQ. Compared with germline, V lacks 1 base and J lacks 2 bases; bases without a gene match: 9. Paper-wide results and their limitations: The amount of clinical and demographic metadata varied by source and participant and was provided uncurated.

Collaborating institutions collected whole blood in K2EDTA tubes following their own protocols. For TCRbeta analysis, collaborators shipped samples as frozen whole blood, isolated PBMCs, or DNA extracted from either of those sample types. The source material was peripheral blood. The rearranged chain carries TRBV4-2 and TRBJ2-1, with 9 bases in between that match TRBD2. The TCR originated in a man aged 45-60 years with active COVID-19. CDR3 protein: CASSQAPFLAGTYNEQFF. The DNA reads as follows: TGTGCCAGCAGCCAAGCCCCGTTTCTAGCGGGAACCTACAATGAGCAGTTCTTC.